A selection of T cell receptor beta chains follows, all from one sample in a study of cytomegalovirus exposure and HLA in healthy donors. Repertoires were generated with immunoSEQ multiplex PCR, while TCRdb's copy carries only in-frame clones and drops some. The data hold hundreds of thousands of clones, with 75% observed a single time. The sequenced sample consisted of PBMCs. Receptors were obtained from a woman aged 30 to 39 in good health and CMV-seronegative. The CDR3 runs from the conserved cysteine through the conserved F or W. Each record gives: J gene, V gene, CDR3 protein.

>TRBJ1-1|TRBV19
CASSQGIGTEAFF
>TRBJ1-1|TRBV30
CAWGQGSAEAFF
>-|TRBV12-5
CASGQTGTTYEQYF
>TRBJ1-5|TRBV2
CASSPGYGNQPQHF
>TRBJ2-5|TRBV5-1
CASSGSGVNQETQYF
>TRBJ2-2|TRBV10-3
CDISSGLAGVSAGELFF
>TRBJ1-6|TRBV6-5
CASSYRGGDSPLHF
>TRBJ2-3|TRBV28
CASSGLQATDTQYF
>TRBJ1-2|TRBV7-2
CASSIDRGALHGYTF
>TRBJ2-1|TRBV9
CASSVAGGGSYNEQFF
>TRBJ1-2|TRBV18
CASSPTQGASPVYTF
>TRBJ1-2|TRBV20-1
CSATGPYGYTF
>TRBJ1-4|TRBV5-1
CASSWTVGEKLFF
>TRBJ2-3|TRBV7-9
CASSPLGLAGTDTQYF
>TRBJ2-2|TRBV7-7
CASMEGATGELFF
>TRBJ1-2|TRBV7-2
CASTTRQEVLRYTF
>TRBJ2-2|TRBV5-1
CASSWGSGNTGELFF
>TRBJ1-1|TRBV6-1
CASSGVGDLTEAFF
>TRBJ1-3|TRBV30
CAWKQVGNTIYF
>TRBJ2-5|TRBV5-1
CASSLEIAGAKETQYF
>TRBJ2-7|TRBV29-1
CSVVYGSRYEQYF
>TRBJ1-2|TRBV6-1
CASRRTGGGYTF
>TRBJ2-7|TRBV7-9
CSSSSGLARASYEQYF
>TRBJ2-1|TRBV25-1
CASSEGQLDYNEQFF
>TRBJ2-1|TRBV10-3
CAISERLGVDEQFF
>TRBJ1-2|TRBV2
CASSEARYPGNYGYTF
>TRBJ2-7|TRBV4-1
CASSLSGTGDSYEQYF
>TRBJ1-4|TRBV4-1
CASSQAGKLFF
>TRBJ2-4|TRBV6-6
CASRDRVAKNIQYF
>TRBJ2-4|TRBV7-9
CASSLGGDIQYF
>TRBJ1-4|TRBV2
CASSPLGLINEKLFF
>TRBJ2-1|TRBV18
CASSPPTGNSYNEQFF
>TRBJ1-3|TRBV6-5
CASSADRDSGNTIYF
>TRBJ2-1|TRBV14
CASSPTSPSYNEQFF
>TRBJ1-3|TRBV18
CASSPLYQGADGNTIYF
>TRBJ2-1|TRBV27
CASSLYGGEGVERLF
>TRBJ2-7|TRBV5-1
CASSFDRADEQYF
>TRBJ2-7|TRBV13
CASSLRQPYEQYF